This T cell receptor beta chain was profiled in a study of shared clonotypes between healthy human individuals (dated by TCRdb to between 2020 and 2021). Some background on the complete study: The cohort included a few men and a couple of women between 18 and 49 years of age. For each donor, CD4 naive and CD4 memory were each given three plates, CD8 naive was given two plates, and CD8 memory was given one plate. To estimate repertoire size and how much clonotype sharing occurs between individuals, the study deeply sequenced the blood TCR repertoires of roughly 5 healthy adults. Different laboratories and diverse techniques were used to prepare libraries and sequence TCR repertoires, to increase sequencing depth and limit assay-specific biases. Per donor, leukapheresis produced somewhere between about 0.94 and 9 billion PBMCs.

As regards this clone: Its antigen is still unknown. Qualities for individual bases were not recorded, and no much larger clone is one base off.

What the study reported, not specific to this receptor: When a few donors were compared, the shared fraction of clonotypes was around 5.1% for naive CD4, over 3% for naive CD8, 2.3% for memory CD4, and around 0.37% for memory CD8. Based on pairwise subsampling, the degree of clonotype sharing among donors was expected to be affected by sequencing depth. Because the study included only a small number of donors, the genetic and exposure-history diversity represented was limited. Rarefaction of sorted-subset datasets indicated incomplete sequencing despite the large sequencing depth. Compared with non-shared clonotypes, clonotypes shared by all four sorted-subset donors had higher generation probabilities. Naive subsets generally had larger estimated clonotype richness than memory subsets did. Sampling was restricted to blood, and TCR repertoires in tissues likely differ from the TCR repertoires found in blood.

CDR1 MDHEN and CDR2 SYDVKM were looked up in the germline V gene. The junction carries 9 bases between V and J, which are trimmed by 5 bases and 11 bases respectively. There are 10 amino acids in the CDR3, from cysteine to phenylalanine inclusive. Just CDR3 DNA is preserved here, 30 bases in frame from base 1. For the CD8 naive samples, CD45RO-negative cells were positively selected for CCR7, yielding a CD45RA+CCR7+ population from which TemRA cells were excluded. The donors were healthy, HIV-negative adults who had no recently reported acute infections or vaccinations. Every donor was a Caucasian adult living in Nashville, Tennessee, USA. After blood collection by leukapheresis, PBMCs were isolated using Ficoll-Histopaque density gradient centrifugation and then cryopreserved in the vapor phase of liquid nitrogen. Analytical flow cytometry was used to check the purity and quantity of every magnetically sorted T cell population. From each sorted fraction, genomic DNA was isolated and quantified by UV absorbance on a Nanodrop 2000c.

TCR CDR3 regions were amplified from genomic DNA by multiplex PCR using the deep immunoSEQ assay. Extracted genomic DNA from each cell subset was spread evenly across all wells of several immunoSEQ 96-well plates, with each plate serving as a replicate. For sorted subsets, approximately 200 ng of genomic DNA, equivalent to roughly 30,000 T cell genomes, went into each replicate PCR. The purified libraries were quantified using a Qubit 3.0 fluorometer, sized with a Bioanalyzer 2100, and then quantified again using the KAPA Library Quantification kit. Every immunoSEQ 96-well plate was sequenced on a dedicated single-read 150-cycle Illumina NextSeq 550 flow cell. The study's processing was this. The immunoSEQ output contained only junctional sequences without quality scores, so filtering could not match that applied to full-length reads. To assign V/J genes and CDR3, sequences were annotated against IMGT germline references using PyIR, a Python wrapper for IgBLAST v1.9. Any read was removed if the V/J assignment was weak (E-value above 1e-6), the CDR3 was missing, or the read contained stop codons, out-of-frame junctions, or ambiguous translated residues. A V3J clonotype was defined by an identical inferred V gene, J gene, and CDR3 amino acid sequence. To compute the percentage overlap between repertoires, the number of shared unique clonotypes was divided by the size of the smaller repertoire. Richness of each repertoire was evaluated using RTK rarefaction, the Chao1 estimator, and Recon v2.1 estimates of unobserved clonotypes. Generation probabilities were computed with OLGA for all TCRbeta clonotypes obtained by the gDNA method from several donors. Entries here come from immuneACCESS through TCRdb and include only in-frame sequences with V and J called. Some clones fail to appear in such tables; in the studies checked, an unresolved V gene covers under half of the shortfall, and the cause of the remainder is unknown. That table is the source of V, J and clone size, and D and trimming were worked out from the DNA. This sample lists hundreds of thousands of clones; around 96% were detected once. The ten largest clones capture less than 0.12% of the sample.

The specimen sequenced was naive CD8+ T cells sorted from blood. The sample's cell subset or site label, in plain terms: CD45RA+CCR7+. The V gene is TRBV28 and the J gene is TRBJ1-1; tentative D gene TRBD1, with 6 bases matching. This sequence was found in a woman younger than 45 in good health. The CDR3 loop reads CASSQQGAFF. The bases are TGTGCCAGCAGTCAACAGGGTGCTTTCTTT.